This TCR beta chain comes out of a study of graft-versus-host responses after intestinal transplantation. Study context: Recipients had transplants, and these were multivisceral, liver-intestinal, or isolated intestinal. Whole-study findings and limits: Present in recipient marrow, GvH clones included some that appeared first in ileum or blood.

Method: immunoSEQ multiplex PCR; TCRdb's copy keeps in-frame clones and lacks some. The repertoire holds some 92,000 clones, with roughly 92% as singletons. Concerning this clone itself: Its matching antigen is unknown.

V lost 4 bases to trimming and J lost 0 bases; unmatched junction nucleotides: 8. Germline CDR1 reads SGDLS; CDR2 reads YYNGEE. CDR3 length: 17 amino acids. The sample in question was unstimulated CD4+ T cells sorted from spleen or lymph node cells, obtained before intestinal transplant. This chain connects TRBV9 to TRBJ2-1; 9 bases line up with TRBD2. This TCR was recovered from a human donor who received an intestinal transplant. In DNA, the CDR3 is TGTGCCAGCAGCTTCAGTGGCGGGAGGGCCTCCTACAATGAGCAGTTCTTC. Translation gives CASSFSGGRASYNEQFF.